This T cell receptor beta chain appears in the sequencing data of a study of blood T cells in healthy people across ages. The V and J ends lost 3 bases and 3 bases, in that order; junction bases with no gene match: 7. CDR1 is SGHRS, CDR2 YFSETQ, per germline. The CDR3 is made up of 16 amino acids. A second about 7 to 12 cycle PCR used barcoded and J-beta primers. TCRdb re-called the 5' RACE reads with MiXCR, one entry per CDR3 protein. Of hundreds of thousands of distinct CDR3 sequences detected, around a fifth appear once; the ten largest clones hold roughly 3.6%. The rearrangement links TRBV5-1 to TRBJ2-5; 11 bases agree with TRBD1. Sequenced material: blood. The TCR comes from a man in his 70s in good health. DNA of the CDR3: TGCGCCAGCAGCTCGATATCGGGACAGGGGGAAGAGACCCAGTACTTC. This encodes CASSSISGQGEETQYF.